This section outlines one T cell receptor beta chain sequence together with its context. Its antigen is still unknown. This specimen belongs to a study of cytomegalovirus exposure and HLA in healthy donors. Findings and limits, study-wide: Common viral pathogens (according to a later analysis) appeared linked to several of the most significant clusters. Per a prior analysis, the majority of TCR beta V segments were productive roughly 87% or roughly 30% of the time. TCR beta V- and J-gene trimming, according to a later analysis, was linked to a missense DCLRE1C variant.

Amplification used 60 Vbeta primers and 13 Jbeta primers. Libraries were prepared by immunoSEQ multiplex PCR; TCRdb keeps only in-frame clonotypes and omits some of them. The sample lists approximately 240,000 clones, about three quarters occurring once. This CDR3 spans 11 amino acids. V shed 7 bases and J shed 8 bases, with 11 bases lying between them. Germline V gene sequence: CDR1 SEHNR, CDR2 FQNEAQ (reference sequence). The rearrangement uses TRBV7-9 and TRBJ1-2; D not resolved. What was sequenced was PBMCs. The clonotype was recovered from a woman aged 55-69 years in good health and CMV-seropositive. The DNA for the CDR3 is TGTGCCAGCACCCTATTCCAAGGCTACACCTTC. Its protein is CASTLFQGYTF.